This T cell receptor beta chain stems from a study of blood T cell repertoires in COVID-19. Study at large: Researchers got acute and convalescent COVID-19 samples from the United States, Italy and Spain. PBMCs, B-cell-depleted T cells, or T cells were the source of the cDNA or gDNA that made up the material.

In the source study's methods: Estimation of nucleated cell counts was performed using reference gene primer amplification. Assay: immunoSEQ multiplex PCR; the TCRdb copy retains only in-frame clones and omits some. Clonal size and the V and J genes are those of that table, whereas D and trimming came from the DNA. The data contain under 300,000 clones, around 82% of them singletons. The CDR3 has 20 amino acids. Germline assignment: CDR1 KGHDR and CDR2 SFDVKD. For this clone: Compared with germline, one end of the junction differs, possibly owing to a read error.

The chain joins TRBV24-1 to TRBJ2-1; 12 bases match TRBD1. The receptor comes from a woman older than 75 with active or convalescent COVID-19. Source material: peripheral blood. DNA for the CDR3: TGTGCCACCAGCGATTTGGCGGGACAGGGGGCCCTTAGCTCCTACAATGAGCAGTTCTTC. This translates into CATSDLAGQGALSSYNEQFF.